This T cell receptor (beta chain) emerged from a study of OX40 agonist ivuxolimab in advanced cancers. Study as a whole: One hepatocellular carcinoma and two cutaneous melanoma patients partially responded.

Profiling relied on immunoSEQ multiplex PCR, and the TCRdb table lists in-frame clones only, not all of them. Of about 82,000 clones in the sample, around 84% were seen once. Worth noting for this clone: The antigen is not known.

The V gene lost 3 bases and the J gene lost 2 bases, with 7 bases spanning the gap. Germline assignment: CDR1 GTSNPN and CDR2 SVGIG (reference sequence). This CDR3 comprises 12 residues. Study-wide results and limits: Mean expanded clone counts were higher in CD8+ than CD4+ T cells. CD4+ and CD8+ T cells in blood underwent clonal expansion by week 6 at 0.1 to 3.0 mg/kg.

The receptor's source is an adult with an advanced solid tumor such as melanoma, head and neck, liver or kidney cancer. The sample was CD4+ or CD8+ T cells sorted from blood, taken in a trial of the OX40 agonist ivuxolimab. The chain carries TRBV30 and TRBJ1-2; D is ambiguous. CDR3 sequence reads: CAWRERNYGYTF. CDR3 bases: TGTGCCTGGAGGGAACGAAACTATGGCTACACCTTC.